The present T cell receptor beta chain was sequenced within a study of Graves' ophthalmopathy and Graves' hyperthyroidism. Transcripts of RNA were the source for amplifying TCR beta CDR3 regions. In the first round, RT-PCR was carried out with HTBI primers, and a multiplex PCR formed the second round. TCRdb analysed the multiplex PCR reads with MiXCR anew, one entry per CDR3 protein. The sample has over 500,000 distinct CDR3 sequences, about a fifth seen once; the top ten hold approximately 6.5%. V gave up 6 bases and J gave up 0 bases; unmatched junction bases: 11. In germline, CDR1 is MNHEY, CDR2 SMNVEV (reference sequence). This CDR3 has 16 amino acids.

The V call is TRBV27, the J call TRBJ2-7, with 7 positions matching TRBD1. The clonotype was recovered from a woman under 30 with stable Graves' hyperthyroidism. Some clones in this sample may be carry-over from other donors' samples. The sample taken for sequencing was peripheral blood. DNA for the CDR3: TGTGCCAGCAGGCGACAGGGCCCAAAAAGCTCCTACGAGCAGTACTTC. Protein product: CASRRQGPKSSYEQYF.